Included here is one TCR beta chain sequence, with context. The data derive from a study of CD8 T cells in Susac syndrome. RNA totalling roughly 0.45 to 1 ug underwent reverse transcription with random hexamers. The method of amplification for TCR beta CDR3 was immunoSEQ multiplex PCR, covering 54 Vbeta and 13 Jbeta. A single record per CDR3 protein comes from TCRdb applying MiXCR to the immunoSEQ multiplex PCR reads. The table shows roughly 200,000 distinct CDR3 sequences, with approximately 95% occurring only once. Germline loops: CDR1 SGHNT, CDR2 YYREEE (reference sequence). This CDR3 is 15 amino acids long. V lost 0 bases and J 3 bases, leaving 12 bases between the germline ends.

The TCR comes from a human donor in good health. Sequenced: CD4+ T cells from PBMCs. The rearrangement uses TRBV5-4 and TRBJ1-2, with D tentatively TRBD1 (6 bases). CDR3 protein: CASSLGNREYYGYTF. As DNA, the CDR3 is TGTGCCAGCAGCTTGGGGAACAGGGAATACTATGGCTACACCTTC. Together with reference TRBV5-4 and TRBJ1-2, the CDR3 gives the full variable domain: ETGVTQSPTHLIKTRGQQVTLRCSSQSGHNTVSWYQQALGQGPQFIFQYYREEENGRGNFPPRFSGLQFPNYSSELNVNALELDDSALYLCASSLGNREYYGYTFGSGTRLTVV.